This passage covers 20 T cell receptor beta chains from one sample sequenced in a study of regulatory and conventional T cells in RAG deficiency. Sequencing used immunoSEQ multiplex PCR; TCRdb keeps in-frame clones, though not all of them. Here the sample spans roughly 30,000 clones, 75% to 95% being singletons. Regulatory T cells were sorted from blood as CD4+ CD25-high CD127-low cells. This same sample was also taken into another study, of regulatory T cells. This second study says: The primer mix had 52 TRBV and 13 TRBJ primers.

The sample comprised Tregs sorted from blood. These receptors originate from a human donor in good health.

This sequence joins TRBV18 and TRBJ2-7, with D perhaps assigned TRBD1 or TRBD2 (5 bases each). Trimming stripped 2 bases from V and 3 bases from J, with 8 bases between. The CDR3 is 13 residues long. The germline V gene has CDR1 KGHSH and CDR2 LQKENI. The CDR3, as DNA: TGTGCCAGCTCACCAATTGGGGGCTACGAGCAGTACTTC. Its protein product is CASSPIGGYEQYF. Complete variable domain (other parts from reference TRBV18 and TRBJ2-7): NAGVMQNPRHLVRRRGQEARLRCSPMKGHSHVYWYRQLPEEGLKFMVYLQKENIIDESGMPKERFSAEFPKEGPSILRIQQVVRGDSAAYFCASSPIGGYEQYFGPGTRLTVT.

The chain combines TRBV10-3 with TRBJ2-1, with D possibly called TRBD1 or TRBD2 (5 bases each). The germline V gene has CDR1 ENHRY and CDR2 SYGVKD. CDR3 length: 13 residues. Trimming cost V 6 bases and J 2 bases, with 8 bases left between them. CDR3 residues: CAIRLGPYNEQFF. For the CDR3, the DNA is TGTGCCATCAGGCTGGGACCCTACAATGAGCAGTTCTTC.

V and J are TRBV6-6 and TRBJ1-3, with a weak D call TRBD1 (5 bases). The V end was cut by 2 bases, the J end by 0 bases, with 8 bases between. Germline V lookup: CDR1 MNHNY, CDR2 SVGAGI (reference sequence). CDR3 length: 15 residues. The CDR3, as DNA: TGTGCCAGCAGTTACCGGGGGAGCTCTGGAAACACCATATATTTT. Translation: CASSYRGSSGNTIYF.

This chain connects TRBV6-5 to TRBJ1-2, with D hard to call. This CDR3 is 15 amino acids long. Germline CDR1 is MNHEY and CDR2 is SVGAGI. The V end was cut by 2 bases, the J end by 4 bases, with 14 bases between. This CDR3 is CASSYGHEGSYGYTF. In DNA, the CDR3 is TGTGCCAGCAGTTACGGGCACGAAGGGTCCTATGGCTACACCTTC.

This chain uses TRBV4-1 with TRBJ2-4, with D unclear. V gave up 4 bases and J gave up 1 base, with 8 bases separating them. The germline CDR1 and CDR2 sequences are MGHRA and YSYEKL. The CDR3 contains 14 residues. The CDR3 is CASSRSDAKNIQYF. CDR3 nucleotide sequence: TGCGCCAGCAGCCGGTCAGATGCCAAAAACATTCAGTACTTC.

This clone turned up a few times. The genes are TRBV30 and TRBJ1-1; D uncertain. Germline assignment: CDR1 GTSNPN and CDR2 SVGIG (reference sequence). The ends were cut back, 2 bases at V and 3 bases at J, with 16 bases in the middle. The CDR3 runs 15 residues. This CDR3 reads CAWSPTWGGDTEAFF. CDR3 nucleotide sequence: TGTGCCTGGAGTCCTACATGGGGTGGGGACACTGAAGCTTTCTTT.

The chain uses TRBV7-6 and TRBJ1-1; D is uncertain. Germline V lookup: CDR1 SGHVS, CDR2 FNYEAQ. Trimming took 1 base from V and 10 from J, leaving 16 bases between them. This CDR3 spans 14 amino acids. CDR3 sequence (DNA): TGTGCCAGCAGCTTAGGACGCCGACAAGGAGGAGCTTTCTTT. It specifies CASSLGRRQGGAFF.

The chain has TRBV5-1 and TRBJ1-2, with a tentative D call TRBD1 (5 bases). Trimming left V 5 bases short and J 2 bases short, with 10 bases between. The CDR3 sequence is 13 residues long. Germline values: CDR1 SGHRS, CDR2 YFSETQ. CDR3 sequence reads: CASRSGRNYGYTF. As DNA, the CDR3 is TGCGCCAGCAGGTCGGGGCGGAACTATGGCTACACCTTC.

J is TRBJ1-5 and V is TRBV6-1; 10 bases agree with TRBD1. The CDR3 runs 14 residues. With 7 bases clipped from V and 5 bases from J, the junction kept 5 bases outside the gene matches. From germline, CDR1 is MNHNS and CDR2 SASEGT. CDR3 residues: CASKKGQGDQPQHF. The CDR3 nucleotides read TGTGCCAGCAAAAAAGGACAGGGGGATCAGCCCCAGCATTTT.

The chain uses TRBV6-6 and TRBJ2-7; D is uncertain. Trimming took off 5 bases at V and 3 bases at J, with 14 bases between the two ends. Germline lookup yields CDR1 MNHNY and CDR2 SVGAGI (reference sequence). The CDR3 totals 14 residues. The CDR3: CASSGNALVYEQYF. CDR3 DNA: TGTGCCAGCAGTGGGAACGCTTTGGTCTACGAGCAGTACTTC.

This clone appeared once. The V and J genes are TRBV5-1 and TRBJ2-7, with 7 positions matching TRBD1. This CDR3 is 12 amino acids long. V lost 4 bases and J lost 5; bases outside the gene matches: 3. CDR1 SGHRS and CDR2 YFSETQ come from the germline V gene. DNA for the CDR3: TGCGCCAGCAGCCAGGACAGGCACGAGCAGTACTTC. It is translated as CASSQDRHEQYF.

The rearrangement joins TRBV30 to TRBJ1-2; D may be TRBD1 (6 bases). Germline CDR1 and CDR2: GTSNPN and SVGIG (reference sequence). CDR3 length: 15 amino acids. The V gene lost 2 bases and the J gene lost 4 bases, with 17 bases spanning the gap. CDR3 region: CAWSIVGATRYGYTF. Written as DNA, the CDR3 is TGTGCCTGGAGTATTGTGGGGGCGACCCGCTATGGCTACACCTTC.

This chain uses TRBV5-4 with TRBJ1-1; D is perhaps TRBD1 (5 bases). The germline V gene has CDR1 SGHNT and CDR2 YYREEE (reference sequence). Between the trimmed V and J ends, which lost 3 bases and 4 bases, there was a span of 13 bases. The CDR3 spans 14 residues. The CDR3 loop reads CASSSRQLITEAFF. For the CDR3, the DNA is TGTGCCAGCAGCTCCAGACAGCTTATCACTGAAGCTTTCTTT.

This chain links TRBV6-6 with TRBJ1-3, with D possibly matching TRBD1 (5 bases). CDR1 is MNHNY and CDR2 is SVGAGI in the germline V gene (reference sequence). CDR3 length: 14 residues. With 7 bases removed from V and 1 base from J, the gap between germline ends came to 11 bases. CDR3 sequence: CASKIGGSGNTIYF. In nucleotides, the CDR3 is TGTGCCAGCAAGATCGGGGGATCTGGAAACACCATATATTTT.

This chain links TRBV14 with TRBJ2-7, with TRBD1 matching 7 bases. CDR1 is SGHDN and CDR2 is FVKESK in the germline V gene. The V segment lost 4 bases and the J segment 2 bases; nucleotides outside the gene matches: 5. This CDR3 is built from 14 residues. Here the CDR3 reads CASSPRQGAYEQYF. DNA of the CDR3: TGTGCCAGCAGCCCCCGACAGGGAGCCTACGAGCAGTACTTC.

This chain links TRBV7-9 with TRBJ2-1; no clear D gene. This CDR3 contains 13 residues. From germline, CDR1 is SEHNR and CDR2 FQNEAQ (reference sequence). V was pared by 8 bases and J by 6 bases, with 14 bases between. The CDR3 protein is CASRRASGNEQFF. DNA of the CDR3: TGTGCCAGCCGACGGGCGTCGGGCAATGAGCAGTTCTTC.

The genes are TRBV2 and TRBJ1-2, with 7 bases that match TRBD1. CDR3 length: 17 residues. From germline, CDR1 is SNHLY and CDR2 FYNNEI. Trimming took 6 bases from V and 13 from J; bases not matched to a gene: 26. The CDR3 nucleotides read TGTGCCAGCAGGCAACGAGTGCAGGGGGTGGGACAACGGGTAGGCACCTTC. Translation: CASRQRVQGVGQRVGTF. Based on the CDR3 plus reference TRBV2 and TRBJ1-2, the full variable domain is EPEVTQTPSHQVTQMGQEVILRCVPISNHLYFYWYRQILGQKVEFLVSFYNNEISEKSEIFDDQFSVERPDGSNFTLKIRSTKLEDSAMYFCASRQRVQGVGQRVGTFGSGTRLTVV.

This chain connects TRBV7-8 to TRBJ1-5, with D maybe TRBD1 (5 bases). Trimming shortened V by 0 bases and J by 4 bases, and 10 bases separated the two germline ends. This CDR3 comprises 15 residues. Germline CDR1 reads SGHVS; CDR2 reads FQNEAQ. The CDR3 here is CASSLARGRNQPQHF. Written as DNA, the CDR3 is TGTGCCAGCAGCTTAGCGCGGGGACGAAATCAGCCCCAGCATTTT.

The chain combines TRBV5-4 with TRBJ1-2; tentative D call: TRBD1 (6 bases). The CDR3 consists of 13 residues. The germline gives CDR1 SGHNT, CDR2 YYREEE (reference sequence). With 3 bases removed from V and 7 bases from J, the gap between germline ends came to 13 bases. This CDR3 reads CASSSAGVLGYTF. Here the CDR3 DNA reads TGTGCCAGCAGCTCGGCAGGGGTTCTTGGCTACACCTTC.

This clone showed up just once. V is TRBV6-1 and J is TRBJ2-3, with unresolved D. Trimming took 2 bases from V and 7 from J, leaving 7 bases between them. The CDR3 is 12 residues long. The germline CDR1 and CDR2 sequences are MNHNS and SASEGT. The CDR3 reads CASSEFGYTQYF. Here the CDR3 DNA reads TGTGCCAGCAGTGAATTCGGGTATACGCAGTATTTT.